This T cell receptor (beta chain) is from a study of OX40 agonist ivuxolimab in advanced cancers. Study context: Ivuxolimab was delivered to patients intravenously every 2 weeks at doses spanning 0.01 to 10 mg/kg.

Clones were read by immunoSEQ multiplex PCR, and TCRdb kept only the in-frame ones, dropping some. The sample yields 95,000 to 100,000 clones, roughly four fifths seen once. Germline CDR1 is MNHNS and CDR2 is SASEGT. This CDR3 has 14 residues. V dropped 2 bases and J dropped 7 bases, with 13 bases sitting between them. General study points: On average, CD8+ T cells showed a greater number of expanded clones than CD4+. Patients with a partial response at 0.1-3.0 mg/kg had among the lowest clonal expansion.

This clone was detected once. Its antigen is not identified. Patients with autoimmune history or systemic immunosuppression were excluded. Material: CD4+ or CD8+ T cells sorted from blood, obtained in a trial of the OX40 agonist ivuxolimab. This receptor was obtained from an adult with an advanced solid tumor such as melanoma, head and neck, liver or kidney cancer. The J gene is TRBJ2-3, the V gene TRBV6-1; D unclear. The CDR3 DNA reads as TGTGCCAGCAGTGAAAACGTCCAGATTTATACGCAGTATTTT. Encoded protein: CASSENVQIYTQYF.